The present entry profiles one TCR beta chain with its context. Antigen specificity is unknown. This specimen belongs to a study of CD8 T cells in Susac syndrome. The overall study: When their blood was taken, the Susac syndrome patients had either not yet had any therapy, were taking corticosteroids, or were taking intravenous immunoglobulin alone. General study findings and limits: The CD4+ T cell repertoires, which came from Susac syndrome patients, showed no sign of clonal expansion.

The authors reverse transcribed roughly 0.5 to 1 ug RNA with random hexamers. Amplification of TCR beta CDR3 by immunoSEQ multiplex PCR spanned 54 Vbeta and 13 Jbeta. In TCRdb, the immunoSEQ multiplex PCR reads were re-called with MiXCR into one record per CDR3 protein. The sample holds about 94,000 distinct CDR3 sequences, roughly 94% seen once. V was clipped by 4 bases and J by 5 bases, with 10 bases between them. Germline loops: CDR1 SGHNT, CDR2 YYREEE (reference sequence). The CDR3 runs to 13 residues. The receptor was derived from a human donor with Susac syndrome. The chain combines TRBV5-4 with TRBJ2-1, with TRBD2 as a possible D gene (5 bases). Sequencing was performed on CD4+ T cells from PBMCs. CDR3 bases: TGTGCCAGCAGCGGTTTCGGGGACAATGAGCAGTTCTTC. Amino acids: CASSGFGDNEQFF.